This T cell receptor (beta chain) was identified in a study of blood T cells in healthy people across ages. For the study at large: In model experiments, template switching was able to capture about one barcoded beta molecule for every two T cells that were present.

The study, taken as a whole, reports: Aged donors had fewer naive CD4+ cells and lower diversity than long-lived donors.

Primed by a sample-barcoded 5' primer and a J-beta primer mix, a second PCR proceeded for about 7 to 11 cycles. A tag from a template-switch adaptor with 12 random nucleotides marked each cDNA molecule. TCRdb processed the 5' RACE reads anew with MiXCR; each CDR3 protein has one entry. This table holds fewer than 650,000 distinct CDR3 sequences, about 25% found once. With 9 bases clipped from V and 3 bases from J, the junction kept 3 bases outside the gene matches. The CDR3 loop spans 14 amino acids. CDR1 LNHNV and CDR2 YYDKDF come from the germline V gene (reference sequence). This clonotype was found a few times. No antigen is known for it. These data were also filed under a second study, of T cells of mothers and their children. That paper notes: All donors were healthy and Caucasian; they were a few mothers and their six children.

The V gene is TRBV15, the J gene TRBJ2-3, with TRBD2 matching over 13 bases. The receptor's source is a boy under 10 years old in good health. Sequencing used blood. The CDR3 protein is CATQLAGGTDTQYF. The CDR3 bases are TGTGCCACTCAACTAGCGGGAGGGACAGATACGCAGTATTTT.